These 23 T cell receptor beta chains were sequenced from one sample in a study of PD-1 blockade in classical Hodgkin lymphoma. Only in-frame clones appear in the TCRdb table, and some are missing; sequencing was by immunoSEQ multiplex PCR. There are about 39,000 clones in the sample; approximately 69% occur only once, and less than 15% lies in the top ten. Brentuximab vedotin exposure varied among the patients, all of whom had relapsed after autologous stem cell transplantation. Specimen: peripheral blood mononuclear cells (PBMCs), collected before the second cycle of nivolumab. The source of these receptors is a human donor with classical Hodgkin lymphoma.

The J gene is TRBJ1-2, the V gene TRBV5-1; D perhaps matches TRBD1 (6 bases). V lost 3 bases and J 8 bases, leaving 26 bases between the germline ends. This CDR3 is built from 17 residues. Germline V gene lookup returns CDR1 SGHRS and CDR2 YFSETQ. The CDR3 protein is CASSSIPGPQGAEGYTF. DNA of the CDR3: TGCGCCAGCAGCTCGATCCCGGGACCACAGGGTGCGGAGGGCTACACCTTC.

The chain is built from TRBV6-5 and TRBJ2-1; D call uncertain. Deletions cut 5 bases from V and 5 bases from J, with 13 bases between. CDR3 length: 14 amino acids. Germline CDR1 MNHEY, CDR2 SVGAGI. CDR3 nucleotides: TGTGCCAGCAGTCTTTGGAAGGCCAACAATGAGCAGTTCTTC. Protein sequence: CASSLWKANNEQFF.

As concerns this clone: At one of its ends the junction is not consistent with the germline gene, which may arise from a read error. The V call is TRBV2, the J call TRBJ2-5, with 7 nucleotides matching TRBD2. The CDR3 is 13 residues long. Germline assignment: CDR1 SNHLY and CDR2 FYNNEI. CDR3 region: CASRRGIQETQYF. The CDR3 DNA sequence: TGTGCTAGCAGGCGGGGGATCCAAGAGACCCAGTACTTC.

The chain joins TRBV7-8 to TRBJ1-6, with D unclear. Trimming pared 4 bases from V and 10 bases from J, leaving 11 bases between. The CDR3 is 13 amino acids. The germline V gene encodes CDR1 SGHVS and CDR2 FQNEAQ. CDR3 region: CASSSRMGSPLHF. CDR3 nucleotides: TGTGCCAGCAGCTCCAGAATGGGATCACCCCTCCACTTT.

This clone was counted once. The DNA for the CDR3 is TGTGCCAGCAGCTTAGAGCGGGCAAACGAGCAGTACTTC. This translates into CASSLERANEQYF. The genes are TRBV7-2 and TRBJ2-7; tentatively, D is TRBD2 (6 bases). The CDR3 is made up of 13 amino acids. The germline V gene has CDR1 SGHTA and CDR2 FQGNSA. V lost 1 base and J lost 5, with 9 bases in between. Drawing the rest from reference TRBV7-2 and TRBJ2-7, the complete variable domain is GAGVSQSPSNKVTEKGKDVELRCDPISGHTALYWYRQSLGQGLEFLIYFQGNSAPDKSGLPSDRFSAERTGGSVSTLTIQRTQQEDSAVYLCASSLERANEQYFGPGTRLTVT.

The V call is TRBV5-8, the J call TRBJ2-5, with no clear D. The CDR3 sequence is 15 residues long. Trimming shortened V by 0 bases and J by 4 bases, and 13 bases separated the two germline ends. Germline V CDR1 and CDR2: SGHTS, YDEGEE. The CDR3 spells CASSLGLSMRETQYF. CDR3 nucleotide sequence: TGTGCCAGCAGCTTGGGACTCTCAATGAGAGAGACCCAGTACTTC.

This chain joins TRBV20-1 and TRBJ2-7; D not certain. Trimming removed 2 bases from V and 6 bases from J, with 8 bases in between. CDR3 length: 11 residues. From germline, CDR1 is DFQATT and CDR2 SNEGSKA (reference sequence). The CDR3 is CSARSSPEQYF. In DNA, the CDR3 is TGCAGTGCTAGAAGCAGCCCCGAGCAGTACTTC.

V and J are TRBV30 and TRBJ1-2; TRBD1 is a possible D gene (6 bases). This CDR3 is built from 13 residues. Germline V gene lookup returns CDR1 GTSNPN and CDR2 SVGIG (reference sequence). Trimming took off 5 bases at V and 4 bases at J, with 14 bases between the two ends. DNA of the CDR3: TGTGCCTGGGGCAGGGGATTCGGCTATGGCTACACCTTC. Translated: CAWGRGFGYGYTF.

This clone showed up just a few times. The chain couples TRBV7-3 to TRBJ2-2; 8 nucleotides line up with TRBD2. Germline trimming cut 7 bases from V and 9 bases from J; bases unmatched to any gene: 4. CDR3 length equals 12 residues. CDR1 is SGHTA, CDR2 FQGTGA, per germline. CDR3 amino acids: CASILSGRELFF. As DNA, the CDR3 is TGTGCCAGCATCCTTAGCGGGAGGGAGCTGTTTTTT.

The genes are TRBV19 and TRBJ2-3; D is unresolved. The CDR3 contains 9 residues. Trimming removed 6 bases at V and 14 bases at J, with 9 bases between. Germline V gene data show CDR1 as LNHDA and CDR2 as SQIVND (reference sequence). This chain's CDR3 is CASRDGAYF. The CDR3, as DNA: TGTGCCAGTAGGGACGGTGCGTATTTT.

CDR3 region: CASSIQEIAGNTIYF. CDR3 nucleotides: TGTGCCAGCAGCATCCAGGAAATTGCTGGAAACACCATATATTTT. This chain uses TRBV5-6 with TRBJ1-3; D ambiguous. The CDR3 spans 15 residues. Germline CDR1 and CDR2: SGHDT and YYEEEE. Trimming took off 4 bases at V and 2 bases at J, with 13 bases between the two ends.

The chain links TRBV9 to TRBJ1-1; 12 bases line up with TRBD1. The CDR3 length is 19 residues. Germline CDR1 is SGDLS and CDR2 is YYNGEE. The trim removed 1 base at V and 2 bases at J, leaving 12 bases unmatched. CDR3 bases: TGTGCCAGCAGCGTACAAGCCCGAGGGACAGGGGGCCTAAACACTGAAGCTTTCTTT. Encoded protein: CASSVQARGTGGLNTEAFF.

J is TRBJ2-7 and V is TRBV9; D gene ambiguous. The length of the CDR3 is 17 residues. Trimming left V 0 bases short and J 0 bases short, with 16 bases between. Germline V CDR1 and CDR2: SGDLS, YYNGEE. CDR3 DNA: TGTGCCAGCAGCGTAGAGGCACAAGCGAGAAGCTCCTACGAGCAGTACTTC. Its protein product is CASSVEAQARSSYEQYF.

This rearrangement joins TRBV5-1 to TRBJ1-1; D is unclear. The CDR3 contains 12 residues. Germline assignment: CDR1 SGHRS and CDR2 YFSETQ. The V gene lost 0 bases and the J gene lost 6 bases, with 6 bases spanning the gap. CDR3 residues: CASSLEGSEAFF. The CDR3 DNA follows: TGCGCCAGCAGCTTGGAAGGATCTGAAGCTTTCTTT. Variable domain in full (rest from reference TRBV5-1 and TRBJ1-1): KAGVTQTPRYLIKTRGQQVTLSCSPISGHRSVSWYQQTPGQGLQFLFEYFSETQRNKGNFPGRFSGRQFSNSRSEMNVSTLELGDSALYLCASSLEGSEAFFGQGTRLTVV.

The chain couples TRBV5-1 to TRBJ2-1; D call uncertain. V dropped 0 bases and J dropped 4 bases, with 8 bases sitting between them. This CDR3 contains 14 residues. Germline V gives CDR1 SGHRS, CDR2 YFSETQ. Written as DNA, the CDR3 is TGCGCCAGCAGCTTGGAACAAGAATACAATGAGCAGTTCTTC. As protein: CASSLEQEYNEQFF.

J is TRBJ2-1 and V is TRBV6-1, with 9 bases aligning to TRBD2. This CDR3 region has 16 residues. Germline CDR1 is MNHNS and CDR2 is SASEGT. Trimming took 1 base from V and 0 from J; bases not matched to a gene: 1. CDR3 amino acids: CASSEGGGGSYNEQFF. The CDR3 DNA reads as TGTGCCAGCAGTGAAGGCGGGGGGGGCTCCTACAATGAGCAGTTCTTC.

The rearrangement uses TRBV7-2 and TRBJ1-2, with TRBD1 matching 7 bases. The CDR3 length is 13 residues. Germline V lookup: CDR1 SGHTA, CDR2 FQGNSA. J lost 5 bases, V lost 6 bases, and 6 bases had no gene match. The CDR3 DNA is TGTGCCAGCAGGGTCGGGACAGAGTATGGCTACACCTTC. It yields the protein CASRVGTEYGYTF.

This clone has just a few counts. The chain employs TRBV5-4 and TRBJ1-1; 8 bases align to TRBD1. The CDR3 consists of 15 residues. Trimming took 6 bases from V and 0 from J; bases not matched to a gene: 7. Per the germline V gene, CDR1 is SGHNT and CDR2 is YYREEE (reference sequence). The CDR3 DNA is TGTGCCAGCAACGACAGGGGTCGGATGAACACTGAAGCTTTCTTT. It is translated as CASNDRGRMNTEAFF.

The chain's CDR3 is CASSYSDSSNQPQHF. The CDR3 region has the DNA TGTGCCAGCAGTTACTCGGACAGCAGCAATCAGCCCCAGCATTTT. This rearrangement joins TRBV6-5 to TRBJ1-5, with D possibly TRBD1 on 6 matching bases. V was pared by 0 bases and J by 1 base, with 7 bases between. CDR1 is MNHEY and CDR2 is SVGAGI in the germline V gene. The CDR3 is 15 residues long.

CDR3 loop: CARETGNIGSYEQYF. CDR3 bases: TGTGCCAGAGAGACAGGAAACATCGGGTCCTACGAGCAGTACTTC. This sequence joins TRBV2 and TRBJ2-7; D is perhaps TRBD1 (6 bases). Germline lookup yields CDR1 SNHLY and CDR2 FYNNEI. This CDR3 contains 15 residues. V lost 9 bases, J lost 1 base, and 19 bases lay in between.

This clone was detected a few times. The chain has TRBV27 and TRBJ1-2; D might be TRBD1 (5 bases). The CDR3 has 16 amino acids. Trimming shortened V by 5 bases and J by 2 bases, and 18 bases separated the two germline ends. Germline CDR1 is MNHEY and CDR2 is SMNVEV (reference sequence). The CDR3 DNA follows: TGTGCCAGCAGTCCGACCGGGACGTGGGGAAACTATGGCTACACCTTC. Translating it yields CASSPTGTWGNYGYTF.

At least ten counts were recorded for this clone. V usage is TRBV21-1 and J usage is TRBJ2-7; TRBD2 was called by the table and not checked on the DNA. TRBV21-1 is shown as a pseudogene. This CDR3 is built from 12 residues. CDR3 in DNA: TGTGCCAGCAGCCCGGGGTTAGGAGAGCAGTACTTC. Protein: CASSPGLGEQYF.

The rearrangement uses TRBV29-1 and TRBJ1-1; D perhaps matches TRBD1 (6 bases). CDR3 length equals 12 residues. The ends were cut back, 8 bases at V and 8 bases at J, with 18 bases in the middle. CDR1 is SQVTM and CDR2 is ANQGSEA in the germline V gene. CDR3 in DNA: TGCAGCACCAGGGACATCCGATCAGAAGCTTTCTTT. This translates into CSTRDIRSEAFF.